This record covers a single TCR beta chain. The authors' processing: Reference gene primer amplification gave nucleated cell count estimates. Clones were read by immunoSEQ multiplex PCR, and TCRdb kept only the in-frame ones, dropping some. V and J calls and clone size are as listed in that table; D and trimming were resolved from the DNA. The sample holds around 220,000 clones, just over 85% seen once. This sample was included in a study of blood T cell repertoires in COVID-19. Across the whole study: COVID-19 samples collected from the United States, Italy and Spain covered acute and convalescent phases.

CDR3 size: 16 residues. The germline V and J ends were trimmed by 6 bases and 1 base, with 16 bases remaining between them. The germline V gene encodes CDR1 MDHEN and CDR2 SYDVKM. The clonotype originates from a woman aged 45-60 years with acute COVID-19. The rearrangement uses TRBV28 and TRBJ1-3; possible D gene TRBD1, 5 bases. Sequenced material: PBMCs or T cells enriched from blood (not recorded which). In nucleotides, the CDR3 is TGTGCCAGCAGGACCCGACCTGCAGGGTCTGGAAACACCATATATTTT. It translates to CASRTRPAGSGNTIYF.